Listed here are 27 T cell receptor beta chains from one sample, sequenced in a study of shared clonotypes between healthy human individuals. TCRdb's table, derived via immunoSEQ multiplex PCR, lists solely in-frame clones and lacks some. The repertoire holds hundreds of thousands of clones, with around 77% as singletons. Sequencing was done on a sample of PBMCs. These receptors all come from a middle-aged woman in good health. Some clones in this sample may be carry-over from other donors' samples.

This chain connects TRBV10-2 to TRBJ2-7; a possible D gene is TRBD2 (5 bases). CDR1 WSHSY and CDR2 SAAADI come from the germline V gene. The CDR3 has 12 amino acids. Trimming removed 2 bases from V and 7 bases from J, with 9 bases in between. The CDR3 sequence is CASSEPTGEQYF. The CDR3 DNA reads TGCGCCAGCAGTGAGCCAACGGGGGAGCAGTACTTC.

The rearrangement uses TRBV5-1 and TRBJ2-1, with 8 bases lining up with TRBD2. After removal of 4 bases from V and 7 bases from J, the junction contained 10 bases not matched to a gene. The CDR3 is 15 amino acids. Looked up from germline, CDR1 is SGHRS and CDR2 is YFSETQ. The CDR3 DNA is TGCGCCAGCAGCATCAGCGGGAGCTCCCCTAATGAGCAGTTCTTC. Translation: CASSISGSSPNEQFF.

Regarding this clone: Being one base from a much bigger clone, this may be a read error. Here the CDR3 DNA reads TGTGCCAGCAGCCCGAGGGGACTAACGGAGGCCTGGGAGCAGTACTTC. This encodes CASSPRGLTEAWEQYF. This chain connects TRBV7-2 to TRBJ2-7, with 7 bases lining up with TRBD2. The CDR3 loop spans 16 amino acids. Germline assignment: CDR1 SGHTA and CDR2 FQGNSA. J lost 7 bases, V lost 5 bases, and 17 bases had no gene match.

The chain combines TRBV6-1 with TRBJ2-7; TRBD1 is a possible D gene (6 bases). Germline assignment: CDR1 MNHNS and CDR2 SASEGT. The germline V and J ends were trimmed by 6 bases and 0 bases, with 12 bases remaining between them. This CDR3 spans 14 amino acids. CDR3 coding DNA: TGTGCCAGCAGGCCGGGACAAAACTCCTACGAGCAGTACTTC. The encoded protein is CASRPGQNSYEQYF.

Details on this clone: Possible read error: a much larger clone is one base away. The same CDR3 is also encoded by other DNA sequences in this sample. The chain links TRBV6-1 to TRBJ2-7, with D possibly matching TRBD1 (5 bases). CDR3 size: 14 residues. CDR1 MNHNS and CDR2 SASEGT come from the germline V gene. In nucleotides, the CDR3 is TGTGCCAGCAGTGATACAGGATTCTCCTATGAGCAGTACTTC. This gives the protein CASSDTGFSYEQYF.

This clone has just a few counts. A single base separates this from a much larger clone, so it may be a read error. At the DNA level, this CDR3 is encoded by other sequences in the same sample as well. The CDR3 DNA reads as TGCGCCAGCAGTGAAGGGGGGTACAATGAGCAGTTCTTC. The encoded protein is CASSEGGYNEQFF. The chain uses TRBV6-1 and TRBJ2-1; either TRBD1 or TRBD2 may supply D (6 bases each). This CDR3 region has 13 residues. Germline loops: CDR1 MNHNS, CDR2 SASEGT.

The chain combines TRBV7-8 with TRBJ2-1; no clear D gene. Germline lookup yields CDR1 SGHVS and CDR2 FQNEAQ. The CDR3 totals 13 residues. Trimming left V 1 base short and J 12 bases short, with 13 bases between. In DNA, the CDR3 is TGTGCCAGCAGCTTAGTGTCCAATAGGGTGCAGTTCTTC. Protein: CASSLVSNRVQFF. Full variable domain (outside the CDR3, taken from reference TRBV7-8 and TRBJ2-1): GAGVSQSPRYKVAKRGQDVALRCDPISGHVSLFWYQQALGQGPEFLTYFQNEAQLDKSGLPSDRFFAERPEGSVSTLKIQRTQQEDSAVYLCASSLVSNRVQFFGPGTRLTVL.

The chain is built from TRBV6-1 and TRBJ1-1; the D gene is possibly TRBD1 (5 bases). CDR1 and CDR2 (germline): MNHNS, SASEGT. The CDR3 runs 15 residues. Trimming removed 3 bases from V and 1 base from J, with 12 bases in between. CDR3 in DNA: TGTGCCAGCAGTGATTGGGGCAGGGAGAACACTGAAGCTTTCTTT. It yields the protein CASSDWGRENTEAFF.

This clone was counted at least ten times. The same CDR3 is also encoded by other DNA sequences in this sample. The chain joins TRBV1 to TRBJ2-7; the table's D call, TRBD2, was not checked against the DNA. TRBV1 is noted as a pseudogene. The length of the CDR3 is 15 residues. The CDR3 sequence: CTSSQVGLAGSEQYF. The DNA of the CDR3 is TGCACCAGCAGCCAAGTGGGACTAGCTGGTAGCGAGCAGTACTTC.

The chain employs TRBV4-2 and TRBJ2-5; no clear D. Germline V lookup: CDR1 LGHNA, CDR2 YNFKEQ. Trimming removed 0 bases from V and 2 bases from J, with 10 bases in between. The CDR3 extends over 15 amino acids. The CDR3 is CASSQEVGRQETQYF. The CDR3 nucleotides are TGTGCCAGCAGCCAAGAGGTGGGAAGGCAAGAGACCCAGTACTTC.

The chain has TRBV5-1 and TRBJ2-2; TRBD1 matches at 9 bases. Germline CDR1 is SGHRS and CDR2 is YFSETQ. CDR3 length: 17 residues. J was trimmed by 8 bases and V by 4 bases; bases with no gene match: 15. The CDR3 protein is CASSAGTGPLFSGELFF. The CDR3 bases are TGCGCCAGCAGCGCCGGGACAGGGCCTTTATTTTCGGGGGAGCTGTTTTTT.

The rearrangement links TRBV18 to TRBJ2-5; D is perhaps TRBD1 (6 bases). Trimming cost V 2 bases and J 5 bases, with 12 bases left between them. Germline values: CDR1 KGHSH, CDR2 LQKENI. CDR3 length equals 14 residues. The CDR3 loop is CASSPNPQGETQYF. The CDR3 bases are TGTGCCAGCTCACCAAATCCACAGGGTGAGACCCAGTACTTC.

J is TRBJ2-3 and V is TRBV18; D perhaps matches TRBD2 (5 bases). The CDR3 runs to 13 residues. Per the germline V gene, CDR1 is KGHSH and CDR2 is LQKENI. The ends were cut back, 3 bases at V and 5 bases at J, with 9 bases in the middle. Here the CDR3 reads CASSPPAVDTQYF. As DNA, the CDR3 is TGTGCCAGCTCACCGCCAGCGGTAGATACGCAGTATTTT. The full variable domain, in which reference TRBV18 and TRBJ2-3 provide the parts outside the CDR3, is NAGVMQNPRHLVRRRGQEARLRCSPMKGHSHVYWYRQLPEEGLKFMVYLQKENIIDESGMPKERFSAEFPKEGPSILRIQQVVRGDSAAYFCASSPPAVDTQYFGPGTRLTVL.

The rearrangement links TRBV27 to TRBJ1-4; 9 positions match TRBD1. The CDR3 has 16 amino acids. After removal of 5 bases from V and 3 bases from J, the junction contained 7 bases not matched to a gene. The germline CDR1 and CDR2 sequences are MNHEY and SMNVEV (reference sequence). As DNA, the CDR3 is TGTGCCAGCAGTGCCGGGACAGGGAGTGCTAATGAAAAACTGTTTTTT. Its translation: CASSAGTGSANEKLFF.

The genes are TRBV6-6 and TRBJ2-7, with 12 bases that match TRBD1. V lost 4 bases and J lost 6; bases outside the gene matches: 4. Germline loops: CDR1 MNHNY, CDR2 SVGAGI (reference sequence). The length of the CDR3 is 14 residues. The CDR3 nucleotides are TGTGCCAGCAGTTCGGGACAGGGGGCCTCCGAGCAGTACTTC. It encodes CASSSGQGASEQYF.

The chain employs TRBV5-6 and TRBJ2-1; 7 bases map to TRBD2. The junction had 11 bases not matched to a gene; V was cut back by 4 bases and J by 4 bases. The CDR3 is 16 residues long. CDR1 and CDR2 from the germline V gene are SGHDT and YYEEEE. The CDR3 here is CASSQLFSGLYNEQFF. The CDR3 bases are TGTGCCAGCAGCCAGCTCTTTAGCGGGCTTTACAATGAGCAGTTCTTC.

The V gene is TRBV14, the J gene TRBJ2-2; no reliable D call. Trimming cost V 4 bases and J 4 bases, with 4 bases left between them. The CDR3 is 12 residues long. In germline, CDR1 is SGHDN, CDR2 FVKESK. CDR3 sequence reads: CASSPGTGELFF. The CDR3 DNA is TGTGCCAGCAGCCCCGGCACCGGGGAGCTGTTTTTT.

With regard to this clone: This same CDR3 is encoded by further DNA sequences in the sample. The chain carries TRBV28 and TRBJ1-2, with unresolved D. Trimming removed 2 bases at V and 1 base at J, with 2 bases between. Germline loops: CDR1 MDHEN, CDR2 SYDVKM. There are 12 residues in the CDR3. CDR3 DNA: TGTGCCAGCAGTTTAGTTAACTATGGCTACACCTTC. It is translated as CASSLVNYGYTF.

The DNA of the CDR3 is TGCGCCAGCAGCCAAGGAGTCGACAGGGTCAATCAGCCCCAGCATTTT. This translates into CASSQGVDRVNQPQHF. The chain links TRBV4-1 to TRBJ1-5; TRBD1 aligns across 7 bases. This CDR3 contains 16 residues. Germline CDR1 MGHRA, CDR2 YSYEKL. Unmatched junction bases numbered 6, after V lost 1 base and J lost 3 bases.

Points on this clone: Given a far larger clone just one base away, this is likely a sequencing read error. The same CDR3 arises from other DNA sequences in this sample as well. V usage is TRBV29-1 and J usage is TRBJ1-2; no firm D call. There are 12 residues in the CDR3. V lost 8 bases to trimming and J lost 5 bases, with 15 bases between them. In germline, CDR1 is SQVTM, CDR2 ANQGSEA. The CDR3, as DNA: TGCAGCCCCGAAATGGTCCCTTATGGCTACACCTTC. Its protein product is CSPEMVPYGYTF.

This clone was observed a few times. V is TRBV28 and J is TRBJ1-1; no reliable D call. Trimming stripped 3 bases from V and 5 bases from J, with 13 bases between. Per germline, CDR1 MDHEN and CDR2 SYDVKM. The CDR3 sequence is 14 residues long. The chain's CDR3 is CASSFQGTGTEAFF. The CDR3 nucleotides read TGTGCCAGCAGTTTTCAAGGAACCGGGACTGAAGCTTTCTTT.

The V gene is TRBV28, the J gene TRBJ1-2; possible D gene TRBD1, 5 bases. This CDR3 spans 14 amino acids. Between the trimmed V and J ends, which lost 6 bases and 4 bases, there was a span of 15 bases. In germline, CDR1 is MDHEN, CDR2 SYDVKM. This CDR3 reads CASSLNLGGYGYTF. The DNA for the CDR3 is TGTGCCAGCAGCCTCAACCTGGGGGGCTATGGCTACACCTTC.

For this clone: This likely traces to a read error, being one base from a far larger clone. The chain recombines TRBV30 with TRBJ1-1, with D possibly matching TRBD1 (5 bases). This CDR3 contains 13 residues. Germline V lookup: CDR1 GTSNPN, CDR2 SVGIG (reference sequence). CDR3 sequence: CAWISGEVTETFF. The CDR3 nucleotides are TGTGCCTGGATTTCGGGGGAGGTCACTGAAACTTTCTTT.

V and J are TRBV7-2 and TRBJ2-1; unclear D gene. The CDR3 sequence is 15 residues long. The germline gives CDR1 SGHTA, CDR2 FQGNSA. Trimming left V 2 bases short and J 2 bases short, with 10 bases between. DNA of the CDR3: TGTGCCAGCAGCTTAACCGCCCGGGCCTACAATGAGCAGTTCTTC. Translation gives CASSLTARAYNEQFF. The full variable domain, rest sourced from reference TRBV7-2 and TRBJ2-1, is GAGVSQSPSNKVTEKGKDVELRCDPISGHTALYWYRQSLGQGLEFLIYFQGNSAPDKSGLPSDRFSAERTGGSVSTLTIQRTQQEDSAVYLCASSLTARAYNEQFFGPGTRLTVL.

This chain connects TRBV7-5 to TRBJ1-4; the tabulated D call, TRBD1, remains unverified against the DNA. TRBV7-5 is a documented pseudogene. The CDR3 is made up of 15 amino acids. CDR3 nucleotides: TGTGCCAGAAGCTTCGGGCAGGGGTTAGGTGAAAAACTGTTTTTT. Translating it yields CARSFGQGLGEKLFF.

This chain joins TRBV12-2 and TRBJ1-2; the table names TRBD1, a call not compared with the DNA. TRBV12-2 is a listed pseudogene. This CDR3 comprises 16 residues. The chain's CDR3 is CASRSGGQGRLYGYTF. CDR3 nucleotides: TGTGCAAGTCGCTCGGGCGGACAGGGGAGGCTCTATGGCTACACCTTC.

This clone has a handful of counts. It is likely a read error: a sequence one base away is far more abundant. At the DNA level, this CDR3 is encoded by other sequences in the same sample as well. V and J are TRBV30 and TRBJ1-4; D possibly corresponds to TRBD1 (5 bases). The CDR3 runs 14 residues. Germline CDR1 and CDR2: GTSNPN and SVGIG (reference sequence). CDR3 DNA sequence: TGTGCCTGGACCCGAGGGGTGTCTAACGAAAAACTGTTTTTT. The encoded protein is CAWTRGVSNEKLFF.